This T cell receptor (beta chain) was sequenced in a study of molecular identifiers for immune sequencing clone quantification. The study's findings and limits: Even with about a million naive cells present, spiked Jurkat TCR RNA from one cell was reportedly detectable.

About this clonotype: The antigen is not known. Possible read error: a much larger clone is one base away.

This CDR3 spans 15 amino acids. Germline CDR1 and CDR2: MNHEY and SVGAGI. MiXCR, run by TCRdb on the PCR reads, gives a single entry per CDR3 protein. The sample records 250,000 to 350,000 distinct CDR3 sequences, 20% to 25% being singletons. Sequencing used naive CD8+ T cells from blood, with Jurkat cell RNA spiked in. As to subset: FACS-sorted CD8+CD4-CCR7+CD45RA+ naive T cells. The receptor's source is a human donor in good health. Some libraries in this study had Jurkat cell RNA spiked in. This sequence joins TRBV6-5 and TRBJ1-1; no definite D call. The CDR3 bases are TGTGCCAGCACCCCACTCCCGGGCAAGAACACTGAAGCTATCTTT. It codes for CASTPLPGKNTEAIF.